A selection of T cell receptor beta chains follows, all from one sample in a study of a mutant IDH1 vaccine in newly diagnosed glioma. This table comes from immunoSEQ multiplex PCR, and its TCRdb copy is limited to in-frame clones, with some not included. The sample yields tens of thousands of clones, over 75% seen once. What these receptors recognize is not known. Sequenced material: PBMCs, taken from a glioma patient whose treatment included an IDH1 peptide vaccine. The origin of the receptors is a man between 25 and 39 years old with glioma. Some clones in this sample may be carry-over from other donors' samples. CDR3s include the opening cysteine and the closing phenylalanine or tryptophan. The D gene is left open where the match is weak. Part of the rows lack a size; the others show once, few, many or a class for expanded clones.

CDR3: CAWSPRVGTTQYF
DNA: TGTGCCTGGAGTCCCCGAGTGGGAACTACGCAGTATTTT
length: 13
V: TRBV30
size: -
D: -
J: TRBJ2-3

CDR3: CASSGLAEASYEQYF
DNA: TGTGCCAGCAGTGGGCTAGCGGAGGCGTCCTACGAGCAGTACTTC
length: 15
V: TRBV28
size: -
D: TRBD2
J: TRBJ2-7

CDR3: CASSSDRVTDTQYF
DNA: TGTGCCAGCAGTTCGGACAGGGTGACAGATACGCAGTATTTT
length: 14
V: TRBV6-6
size: -
D: TRBD1
J: TRBJ2-3

CDR3: CASSLSRGQGTEAFF
DNA: TGTGCCAGCAGTTTATCCAGGGGGCAGGGCACTGAAGCTTTCTTT
length: 15
V: TRBV28
size: -
D: TRBD1
J: TRBJ1-1

CDR3: CASLPRRPPSYEQYF
DNA: TGTGCCAGCTTACCTCGTCGACCGCCCTCCTACGAGCAGTACTTC
length: 15
V: TRBV21-1
size: -
D: -
J: TRBJ2-7

CDR3: CASSLTSVADTQYF
DNA: TGTGCCAGCAGCTTAACTTCAGTGGCAGATACGCAGTATTTT
length: 14
V: TRBV7-9
size: -
D: -
J: TRBJ2-3

CDR3: CAWSLPTGRVDQPQHF
DNA: TGTGCCTGGAGTCTTCCGACAGGGAGAGTGGATCAGCCCCAGCATTTT
length: 16
V: TRBV30
size: few
D: TRBD1
J: TRBJ1-5

CDR3: CASSNWAYEEKLFF
DNA: TGTGCCAGCAGCAACTGGGCTTACGAAGAAAAACTGTTTTTT
length: 14
V: TRBV21-1
size: -
D: -
J: TRBJ1-4

CDR3: CASSEIGAYNSPLHF
DNA: TGTGCCAGCAGTGAAATCGGGGCCTATAATTCACCCCTCCACTTT
length: 15
V: TRBV6-1
size: -
D: -
J: TRBJ1-6

CDR3: CASSRSKNEQFF
DNA: TGTGCCAGCAGCCGTAGTAAAAATGAGCAGTTCTTC
length: 12
V: TRBV27
size: large
D: -
J: TRBJ2-1

CDR3: CASSLDRLAGGYNEQFF
DNA: TGTGCCAGCAGCTTAGATCGGCTAGCGGGGGGTTACAATGAGCAGTTCTTC
length: 17
V: TRBV11-2
size: -
D: TRBD2
J: TRBJ2-1

CDR3: CASSPSRVADYSNQPQHF
DNA: TGTGCCAGCTCACCAAGTAGGGTCGCCGATTATAGCAATCAGCCCCAGCATTTT
length: 18
V: TRBV18
size: -
D: -
J: TRBJ1-5

CDR3: CASSRQLSLNTEAFF
DNA: TGTGCCAGCAGTCGACAGCTTTCGTTGAACACTGAAGCTTTCTTT
length: 15
V: TRBV4-2
size: many
D: -
J: TRBJ1-1

CDR3: CASSLDGRPNQPQHF
DNA: TGTGCCAGCAGCTTAGATGGCAGACCAAATCAGCCCCAGCATTTT
length: 15
V: TRBV11-2
size: -
D: -
J: TRBJ1-5

CDR3: CASSVEATNTGELFF
DNA: TGTGCCAGCAGCGTAGAGGCCACTAACACCGGGGAGCTGTTTTTT
length: 15
V: TRBV9
size: -
D: -
J: TRBJ2-2

CDR3: CASSLGGGYGYTF
DNA: TGTGCCAGCAGCCTCGGGGGAGGTTACGGCTACACCTTC
length: 13
V: TRBV7-9
size: -
D: -
J: TRBJ1-2

CDR3: CAWTRRGDQPQHF
DNA: TGTGCCTGGACCCGACGGGGGGATCAGCCCCAGCATTTT
length: 13
V: TRBV30
size: -
D: -
J: TRBJ1-5

CDR3: CASSLAQVPAGELFF
DNA: TGTGCCAGCAGCTTAGCACAGGTCCCAGCCGGGGAGCTGTTTTTT
length: 15
V: TRBV7-2
size: -
D: -
J: TRBJ2-2

CDR3: CASSISGSTDTQYF
DNA: TGTGCCAGTAGTATTTCCGGTAGCACAGATACGCAGTATTTT
length: 14
V: TRBV19
size: -
D: -
J: TRBJ2-3

CDR3: CASSLGGQGWTEAFF
DNA: TGCGCCAGCAGCTTGGGGGGACAGGGTTGGACTGAAGCTTTCTTT
length: 15
V: TRBV5-1
size: -
D: TRBD1
J: TRBJ1-1

CDR3: CASSQGTSGNTGELFF
DNA: TGCGCCAGCAGCCAGGGGACTAGCGGAAACACCGGGGAGCTGTTTTTT
length: 16
V: TRBV4-1
size: few
D: TRBD2
J: TRBJ2-2

CDR3: CASEQGGNTIYF
DNA: TGTGCCTCTGAGCAGGGGGGAAACACCATATATTTT
length: 12
V: TRBV30
size: -
D: -
J: TRBJ1-3

CDR3: CASSQPLAGGRNEQFF
DNA: TGTGCCAGCAGCCAACCACTAGCGGGGGGGCGGAATGAGCAGTTCTTC
length: 16
V: TRBV14
size: -
D: TRBD2
J: TRBJ2-1

CDR3: CASSLAPGFLNTEAFF
DNA: TGTGCCAGCAGTTTAGCCCCAGGGTTCCTGAACACTGAAGCTTTCTTT
length: 16
V: TRBV28
size: -
D: -
J: TRBJ1-1

CDR3: CASASGTSGPAYNEQFF
DNA: TGTGCCAGCGCCAGTGGGACTAGCGGGCCCGCCTACAATGAGCAGTTCTTC
length: 17
V: TRBV28
size: -
D: TRBD2
J: TRBJ2-1

CDR3: CATTLGPNTEAFF
DNA: TGTGCCACCACACTGGGCCCGAACACTGAAGCTTTCTTT
length: 13
V: TRBV19
size: few
D: -
J: TRBJ1-1

CDR3: CASSKVRDGSYEQYF
DNA: TGTGCCAGCAGCAAGGTTCGGGACGGCTCCTACGAGCAGTACTTC
length: 15
V: TRBV6-5
size: -
D: -
J: TRBJ2-7

CDR3: CASSSGNSPLHF
DNA: TGTGCCAGCAGCTCAGGGAATTCACCCCTCCACTTT
length: 12
V: TRBV5-5
size: -
D: -
J: TRBJ1-6

CDR3: CASSLKVGSPLHF
DNA: TGCGCCAGCAGCCTCAAGGTCGGTTCACCCCTCCACTTT
length: 13
V: TRBV4-1
size: -
D: -
J: TRBJ1-6

CDR3: CASSLFWGESNQPQHF
DNA: TGCGCCAGCAGCCTATTCTGGGGGGAGAGCAATCAGCCCCAGCATTTT
length: 16
V: TRBV4-3
size: -
D: -
J: TRBJ1-5

CDR3: CASSPPGPQYETQYF
DNA: TGTGCCAGCAGCCCTCCCGGGCCTCAATACGAGACCCAGTACTTC
length: 15
V: TRBV11-2
size: -
D: -
J: TRBJ2-5

CDR3: CASSQTTGSRCF
DNA: TGTGCCAGCAGCCAAACGACAGGGTCCCGCTGCTTC
length: 12
V: TRBV7-2
size: -
D: TRBD1
J: TRBJ1-2

CDR3: CASSWTSGGTDTQYF
DNA: TGTGCCAGCAGTTGGACTAGCGGGGGCACAGATACGCAGTATTTT
length: 15
V: TRBV6-6
size: -
D: TRBD2
J: TRBJ2-3

CDR3: CASSNERGGHFVNEQFF
DNA: TGTGCCAGCAGCAATGAGCGGGGGGGCCATTTTGTGAATGAGCAGTTCTTC
length: 17
V: TRBV27
size: -
D: TRBD2
J: TRBJ2-1

CDR3: CASSVGPDNYGYTF
DNA: TGTGCCAGCAGCGTAGGACCCGATAACTATGGCTACACCTTC
length: 14
V: TRBV9
size: -
D: -
J: TRBJ1-2

CDR3: CASSGAGTGSYNEQFF
DNA: TGCGCCAGCAGCGGCGCCGGGACAGGGAGCTACAATGAGCAGTTCTTC
length: 16
V: TRBV5-1
size: -
D: TRBD1
J: TRBJ2-1

CDR3: CASSKTGNTGRAFF
DNA: TGTGCCAGCAGCAAGACAGGGAACACTGGGCGGGCTTTCTTT
length: 14
V: TRBV7-2
size: -
D: TRBD1
J: TRBJ1-1

CDR3: CASRSGAGVSGANVLTF
DNA: TGTGCCAGCAGAAGTGGAGCGGGGGTCTCTGGGGCCAACGTCCTGACTTTC
length: 17
V: TRBV7-9
size: -
D: TRBD2
J: TRBJ2-6

CDR3: CASSVGEGRELFF
DNA: TGTGCCAGCAGCGTAGGAGAAGGCCGGGAGCTGTTTTTT
length: 13
V: TRBV9
size: -
D: -
J: TRBJ2-2

CDR3: CASNKWDAGTEAFF
DNA: TGCGCCAGCAATAAATGGGACGCGGGGACTGAAGCTTTCTTT
length: 14
V: TRBV4-3
size: -
D: -
J: TRBJ1-1

CDR3: CASSQGGGLAGGNQQFF
DNA: TGTGCCAGCAGCCAAGGAGGAGGACTAGCGGGGGGGAACCAGCAGTTCTTC
length: 17
V: TRBV4-2
size: -
D: TRBD2
J: TRBJ2-1

CDR3: CASSSDRGQETQYF
DNA: TGTGCCAGCAGCTCGGACAGGGGTCAAGAGACCCAGTACTTC
length: 14
V: TRBV7-9
size: -
D: TRBD1
J: TRBJ2-5

CDR3: CASRGEGYSSSGANVLTF
DNA: TGTGCCAGCAGGGGGGAAGGGTATTCCTCCTCTGGGGCCAACGTCCTGACTTTC
length: 18
V: TRBV13
size: -
D: -
J: TRBJ2-6

CDR3: CATSRDMGAEAFF
DNA: TGTGCCACCAGCAGAGATATGGGGGCTGAAGCTTTCTTT
length: 13
V: TRBV15
size: -
D: -
J: TRBJ1-1

CDR3: CASSQASLGGGGYEQYF
DNA: TGCGCCAGCAGCCAAGCCTCACTAGGGGGCGGCGGCTACGAGCAGTACTTC
length: 17
V: TRBV4-1
size: -
D: TRBD1
J: TRBJ2-7

CDR3: CASSDQETQYF
DNA: TGTGCCAGCTCAGACCAAGAGACCCAGTACTTC
length: 11
V: TRBV18
size: once
D: -
J: TRBJ2-5

CDR3: CASSPPGQGTDTQYF
DNA: TGTGCCAGCAGCCCGCCGGGACAGGGCACAGATACGCAGTATTTT
length: 15
V: TRBV28
size: -
D: TRBD1
J: TRBJ2-3

CDR3: CASSDSVSGEAFF
DNA: TGTGCCAGCAGCGACAGCGTGTCGGGAGAAGCTTTCTTT
length: 13
V: TRBV7-9
size: -
D: -
J: TRBJ1-1

CDR3: CSVEDLSGMNTEAFF
DNA: TGCAGCGTTGAAGATTTGTCAGGAATGAACACTGAAGCTTTCTTT
length: 15
V: TRBV29-1
size: -
D: -
J: TRBJ1-1

CDR3: CASSDRTGDRQPQHF
DNA: TGCGCCAGCAGCGACCGGACAGGGGATCGTCAGCCCCAGCATTTT
length: 15
V: TRBV4-1
size: -
D: TRBD1
J: TRBJ1-5

CDR3: CASSPRYQETQYF
DNA: TGTGCCAGCAGCCCTAGATACCAAGAGACCCAGTACTTC
length: 13
V: TRBV5-5
size: once
D: -
J: TRBJ2-5

CDR3: CASSYRTSLSPLHF
DNA: TGTGCCAGCAGTTACCGGACATCCCTGTCACCCCTCCACTTT
length: 14
V: TRBV6-5
size: -
D: -
J: TRBJ1-6

CDR3: CASKERGSTDTQYF
DNA: TGTGCCAGCAAGGAGCGGGGGAGCACAGATACGCAGTATTTT
length: 14
V: TRBV7-3
size: -
D: TRBD2
J: TRBJ2-3

CDR3: CASSPDRNYYGYTF
DNA: TGTGCCAGCTCCCCCGACAGGAACTACTATGGCTACACCTTC
length: 14
V: TRBV18
size: -
D: -
J: TRBJ1-2

CDR3: CAISETGEQAFF
DNA: TGTGCCATCAGTGAGACAGGGGAACAAGCTTTCTTT
length: 12
V: TRBV10-3
size: few
D: TRBD1
J: TRBJ1-1